This paragraph reports one TCR beta chain. Authors' methods: Estimated nucleated cell counts came from reference gene primer amplification. Clones were read by immunoSEQ multiplex PCR, and TCRdb kept only the in-frame ones, dropping some. The D gene and trimming were derived from the DNA, and the V and J assignments and clone size from that table. The data contain fewer than 200,000 clones, roughly 84% of them singletons. Trimming at V came to 3 bases and at J to 4 bases, leaving 4 bases not matched to a gene. CDR1 is LNHDA and CDR2 is SQIVND in the germline V gene (reference sequence). This CDR3 comprises 14 residues. This sample was taken from a study of blood T cell repertoires in COVID-19. Study-level information: There were acute and convalescent COVID-19 samples, and they came from the United States, Italy and Spain. T cells, B-cell-depleted T cells, or PBMCs provided the cDNA or gDNA that served as material.

The chain has TRBV19 and TRBJ1-2, with TRBD1 matching over 8 bases. The receptor was isolated from a human donor in a cohort sampled during active COVID-19. Sequenced material: peripheral blood. The CDR3 is CASSIPGQGYGYTF. The CDR3 region has the DNA TGTGCCAGTAGTATCCCCGGACAGGGCTATGGCTACACCTTC.